The text below deals with one T cell receptor (beta chain). The antigen remains unidentified. The sample comes from a study of T cell repertoires in cytomegalovirus infection. Overall study: Carrying CMV and the relevant HLA type showed in public TCR beta signatures. Findings of the study overall: Cumulative public TCR beta family frequency identified CMV carriers with the relevant HLA.

The CDR3 is 16 residues long. Germline V gene data show CDR1 as SEHNR and CDR2 as FQNEAQ (reference sequence). Germline trimming cut 5 bases from V and 3 bases from J; bases unmatched to any gene: 6. TCRdb fed the reads into MiXCR, producing one record per CDR3 protein. The sample records nearly 550,000 distinct CDR3 sequences, more than 15% being singletons. Sequenced input: CD8+ T cells from PBMCs. This chain joins TRBV7-9 and TRBJ2-3; 12 nucleotides match TRBD2. This TCR came from a human donor in good health (CMV status not recorded). Some clones in this sample may be carry-over from other donors' samples. As DNA, the CDR3 is TGTGCCAGCAGCCCCAGACTAGCGGGAGCGACAGATACGCAGTATTTT. Residues: CASSPRLAGATDTQYF.